The 28 T cell receptor beta chains below come from one sample, sequenced in a study of blood T cell repertoires in COVID-19. Sequenced by immunoSEQ multiplex PCR; TCRdb stores in-frame clones only, minus some. The table includes approximately 150,000 clones, around 90% detected once. Sequencing was done on a sample of peripheral blood. The origin of the receptors is a human donor in a cohort sampled during active COVID-19.

The J gene is TRBJ2-7, the V gene TRBV6-5; 7 positions match TRBD1. The length of the CDR3 is 15 residues. Germline V gene lookup returns CDR1 MNHEY and CDR2 SVGAGI. Trimming took 4 bases from V and 1 from J; bases not matched to a gene: 7. CDR3 coding DNA: TGTGCCAGCAGTTCCAGACAGGGCGTATCCTACGAGCAGTACTTC. Translated: CASSSRQGVSYEQYF.

This chain links TRBV5-5 with TRBJ2-1; 8 positions match TRBD2. Germline CDR1 reads SGHKS; CDR2 reads YYEKEE (reference sequence). The CDR3 has 17 residues. Trimming removed 0 bases from V and 8 bases from J; junction bases left unmatched: 13. CDR3 region: CASSLAVGTRLLHEQFF. The CDR3 DNA follows: TGTGCCAGCAGCTTGGCGGTAGGGACTAGGCTTTTGCATGAGCAGTTCTTC.

The chain links TRBV5-1 to TRBJ2-1, with 9 bases aligning to TRBD2. From germline, CDR1 is SGHRS and CDR2 YFSETQ. V lost 3 bases to trimming and J lost 5 bases; unmatched junction nucleotides: 6. This CDR3 spans 15 amino acids. The CDR3 spells CASSWLAGTDNEQFF. The CDR3 nucleotides read TGCGCCAGCAGCTGGCTAGCGGGGACCGACAATGAGCAGTTCTTC.

The chain carries TRBV11-1 and TRBJ1-6; 8 nucleotides agree with TRBD1. This CDR3 spans 15 amino acids. CDR1 and CDR2 from the germline V gene are SGHAT and FQDESV (reference sequence). V gave up 5 bases and J gave up 9 bases; unmatched junction bases: 9. The CDR3 loop is CASSTIQGASSPLHF. Here the CDR3 DNA reads TGTGCCAGCAGCACCATTCAGGGGGCTAGTTCACCCCTCCACTTT.

The chain carries TRBV10-3 and TRBJ2-1, with TRBD1 identical over 7 bases. V was pared by 6 bases and J by 3 bases, with 14 bases of the junction left unmatched. This CDR3 is built from 17 residues. The germline V gene encodes CDR1 ENHRY and CDR2 SYGVKD. CDR3 nucleotides: TGTGCCATCAGCCGCCCTGGACAGGCCGGGGACTACAATGAGCAGTTCTTC. It encodes CAISRPGQAGDYNEQFF.

The gene calls are TRBV28 and TRBJ1-2, with TRBD1 identical over 9 bases. Losses at the gene ends were 2 bases for V and 6 bases for J; bases not matched to a gene: 19. The CDR3 runs 19 residues. From germline, CDR1 is MDHEN and CDR2 SYDVKM. CDR3 amino acids: CASSLLQIKGQGRGHGYTF. The CDR3 DNA follows: TGTGCCAGCAGTTTACTCCAAATAAAAGGACAGGGGCGAGGTCATGGCTACACCTTC.

V and J are TRBV7-8 and TRBJ2-5; 8 nucleotides align to TRBD1. The V segment lost 8 bases and the J segment 1 base; nucleotides outside the gene matches: 12. Per germline, CDR1 SGHVS and CDR2 FQNEAQ. CDR3 length equals 16 residues. CDR3 region: CASLYPGQEGQETQYF. CDR3 DNA: TGTGCCAGCCTTTACCCGGGACAGGAGGGCCAAGAGACCCAGTACTTC. Based on the CDR3 plus reference TRBV7-8 and TRBJ2-5, the full variable domain is GAGVSQSPRYKVAKRGQDVALRCDPISGHVSLFWYQQALGQGPEFLTYFQNEAQLDKSGLPSDRFFAERPEGSVSTLKIQRTQQEDSAVYLCASLYPGQEGQETQYFGPGTRLLVL.

The V and J genes are TRBV5-6 and TRBJ2-7; tentatively, D is TRBD1 (6 bases). There are 15 residues in the CDR3. Germline loops: CDR1 SGHDT, CDR2 YYEEEE. Trimming cost V 3 bases and J 5 bases, with 18 bases left between them. The CDR3 region has the DNA TGTGCCAGCAGCTCCCGACAGGTGGGTCAGAACGAGCAGTACTTC. It translates to CASSSRQVGQNEQYF.

The V gene is TRBV11-2, the J gene TRBJ2-3, with 7 bases that match TRBD2. Per germline, CDR1 SGHAT and CDR2 FQNNGV. The CDR3 spans 15 residues. The V segment lost 1 base and the J segment 9 bases; nucleotides outside the gene matches: 10. Written as DNA, the CDR3 is TGTGCCAGCAGCTTAGCGAACCCCCGGGGAGGGACGCAGTATTTT. Encoded protein: CASSLANPRGGTQYF.

This clone has only one observation. The chain carries TRBV19 and TRBJ1-2; D gene unclear. The CDR3 totals 14 residues. Germline assignment: CDR1 LNHDA and CDR2 SQIVND (reference sequence). V was clipped by 5 bases and J by 0 bases, with 10 bases between them. The DNA of the CDR3 is TGTGCCAGTAGTCCAGCGCGAACTAACTATGGCTACACCTTC. It specifies CASSPARTNYGYTF.

The rearrangement joins TRBV12-3 or TRBV12-4 to TRBJ2-7; D uncertain. This CDR3 has 12 residues. V was trimmed by 5 bases and J by 1 base, leaving 6 bases between them. The CDR3 region has the DNA TGTGCCAGCAGTGGCCTTTCCTACGAGCAGTACTTC. This encodes CASSGLSYEQYF.

This rearrangement joins TRBV19 to TRBJ2-7; 7 bases align to TRBD1. The CDR3 is made up of 15 amino acids. Germline values: CDR1 LNHDA, CDR2 SQIVND (reference sequence). V trimming: 3 bases; J trimming: 6 bases; junction bases outside the gene matches: 11. Here the CDR3 DNA reads TGTGCCAGTAGTATTGGGGGACAGTGGATAAGCGAGCAGTACTTC. Its translation is CASSIGGQWISEQYF.

This clone is a singleton in its sample. The rearrangement joins TRBV7-3 to TRBJ2-2, with 7 bases fitting TRBD2. The germline V gene has CDR1 SGHTA and CDR2 FQGTGA. The junction had 7 bases not matched to a gene; V was cut back by 9 bases and J by 0 bases. The CDR3 is 15 amino acids. In DNA, the CDR3 is TGTGCCAGTAGCGGTCTAGCGGCGAACACCGGGGAGCTGTTTTTT. Encoded protein: CASSGLAANTGELFF. Complete variable domain (other parts from reference TRBV7-3 and TRBJ2-2): GAGVSQTPSNKVTEKGKYVELRCDPISGHTALYWYRQSLGQGPEFLIYFQGTGAADDSGLPNDRFFAVRPEGSVSTLKIQRTERGDSAVYLCASSGLAANTGELFFGEGSRLTVL.

CDR3: CASSPRREGYDTQYF. The CDR3 DNA reads as TGTGCCAGCAGCCCCCGGCGGGAGGGCTACGATACGCAGTATTTT. The rearrangement uses TRBV9 and TRBJ2-3; 9 nucleotides agree with TRBD2. V lost 4 bases and J lost 6; bases outside the gene matches: 9. The germline gives CDR1 SGDLS, CDR2 YYNGEE. The CDR3 spans 15 residues. The complete variable domain, with remaining parts taken from reference TRBV9 and TRBJ2-3, reads DSGVTQTPKHLITATGQRVTLRCSPRSGDLSVYWYQQSLDQGLQFLIQYYNGEERAKGNILERFSAQQFPDLHSELNLSSLELGDSALYFCASSPRREGYDTQYFGPGTRLTVL.

The chain recombines TRBV3-1 (or the pseudogene TRBV3-2) with TRBJ2-1; D is unresolved. Germline lookup yields CDR1 LGHDT and CDR2 YNNKEL (reference sequence). Trimming pared 4 bases from V and 6 bases from J, leaving 13 bases between. The CDR3 totals 14 residues. CDR3 DNA: TGTGCCAGCAGCCGGGCTCCCGTAAGCAATGAGCAGTTCTTC. Protein product: CASSRAPVSNEQFF.

V is TRBV7-2 and J is TRBJ2-3, with TRBD2 matching 7 bases. There are 16 residues in the CDR3. Unmatched junction bases numbered 6, after V lost 1 base and J lost 2 bases. Germline CDR1 and CDR2: SGHTA and FQGNSA. Here the CDR3 reads CASSLGASGNTDTQYF. CDR3 DNA sequence: TGTGCCAGCAGCTTAGGGGCTAGCGGAAACACAGATACGCAGTATTTT. Complete variable domain (other parts from reference TRBV7-2 and TRBJ2-3): GAGVSQSPSNKVTEKGKDVELRCDPISGHTALYWYRQSLGQGLEFLIYFQGNSAPDKSGLPSDRFSAERTGGSVSTLTIQRTQQEDSAVYLCASSLGASGNTDTQYFGPGTRLTVL.

The V gene is TRBV5-1, the J gene TRBJ1-2; D gene unclear. Germline V gene sequence: CDR1 SGHRS, CDR2 YFSETQ. The CDR3 totals 15 residues. V lost 4 bases and J 4 bases, leaving 17 bases between the germline ends. This CDR3 reads CASSISVTDPYGYTF. The CDR3 DNA is TGCGCCAGCAGCATCTCCGTTACAGACCCCTATGGCTACACCTTC. Using reference TRBV5-1 and TRBJ1-2 for the parts outside the CDR3, the full variable domain is KAGVTQTPRYLIKTRGQQVTLSCSPISGHRSVSWYQQTPGQGLQFLFEYFSETQRNKGNFPGRFSGRQFSNSRSEMNVSTLELGDSALYLCASSISVTDPYGYTFGSGTRLTVV.

The chain combines TRBV12-3 or TRBV12-4 with TRBJ2-7; D not certain. Trimming stripped 3 bases from V and 2 bases from J, with 5 bases between. The CDR3 length is 12 residues. The DNA for the CDR3 is TGTGCCAGCAGTTTGTATCCCTACGAGCAGTACTTC. This translates into CASSLYPYEQYF.

The chain is built from TRBV30 and TRBJ1-3; 7 bases map to TRBD1. There are 14 residues in the CDR3. CDR1 GTSNPN and CDR2 SVGIG come from the germline V gene (reference sequence). V shed 0 bases and J 6 bases; nucleotides not matched to a gene: 5. The CDR3 bases are TGTGCCTGGAGTGTACAGGGGAAGTTAAACACCATATATTTT. Translating gives CAWSVQGKLNTIYF. The variable domain in full, completed from reference TRBV30 and TRBJ1-3, reads SQTIHQWPATLVQPVGSPLSLECTVEGTSNPNLYWYRQAAGRGLQLLFYSVGIGQISSEVPQNLSASRPQDRQFILSSKKLLLSDSGFYLCAWSVQGKLNTIYFGEGSWLTVV.

The gene calls are TRBV4-1 and TRBJ1-6; D is unclear. V lost 1 base to trimming and J lost 1 base, with 8 bases between them. The CDR3 runs to 16 residues. Per germline, CDR1 MGHRA and CDR2 YSYEKL. CDR3 amino acids: CASSQVRESYNSPLHF. As DNA, the CDR3 is TGCGCCAGCAGCCAAGTGAGGGAGTCCTATAATTCACCCCTCCACTTT.

This chain joins TRBV7-2 and TRBJ2-1, with 7 bases aligning to TRBD1. This CDR3 region has 15 residues. CDR1 is SGHTA, CDR2 FQGNSA, per germline. With 5 bases clipped from V and 4 bases from J, the junction kept 8 bases outside the gene matches. The CDR3 protein is CASSLRQGPYNEQFF. The CDR3 DNA follows: TGTGCCAGCAGCCTACGACAGGGACCGTACAATGAGCAGTTCTTC.

This clone appeared a few times. V gene TRBV30 combines with J gene TRBJ1-5; D possibly corresponds to TRBD1 (5 bases). V lost 3 bases to trimming and J lost 2 bases, with 8 bases between them. The germline CDR1 and CDR2 sequences are GTSNPN and SVGIG (reference sequence). The CDR3 extends over 13 amino acids. This CDR3 is CAWSRVGNQPQHF. CDR3 DNA: TGTGCCTGGAGCAGGGTCGGCAATCAGCCCCAGCATTTT.

The V gene is TRBV7-8, the J gene TRBJ1-1; D uncertain. The CDR3 has 15 amino acids. Germline-derived CDR1 and CDR2 are SGHVS and FQNEAQ. The V end was cut by 1 base, the J end by 0 bases, with 9 bases between. CDR3 DNA: TGTGCCAGCAGCTTAGTCGGGTCCCTGAACACTGAAGCTTTCTTT. This codes for CASSLVGSLNTEAFF.

The rearrangement joins TRBV2 to TRBJ2-7, with TRBD2 matching 9 bases. Germline CDR1 is SNHLY and CDR2 is FYNNEI. V trimming: 8 bases; J trimming: 9 bases; junction bases outside the gene matches: 8. The CDR3 has 12 residues. CDR3 DNA sequence: TGTGCCAGCGGCGGGACTAGCTATGTGCAGTACTTC. Translating gives CASGGTSYVQYF.

The chain links TRBV9 to TRBJ2-1; 10 nucleotides match TRBD2. With V trimmed by 0 bases and J by 0 bases, 15 bases remained unmatched. The CDR3 runs 21 residues. Germline loops: CDR1 SGDLS, CDR2 YYNGEE. Here the CDR3 reads CASSVVPSGRVGPRSYNEQFF. DNA for the CDR3: TGTGCCAGCAGCGTAGTTCCCAGCGGGAGGGTCGGACCCCGCTCCTACAATGAGCAGTTCTTC.

In its sample, this clone was seen a few times. The chain carries TRBV30 and TRBJ1-3; D call uncertain. The V gene's germline CDR1 is GTSNPN and CDR2 SVGIG (reference sequence). The CDR3 spans 13 residues. The V and J ends lost 8 bases and 4 bases respectively, with 15 bases between them. The CDR3 DNA follows: TGTGCCGCCCAACTAGAAGCCGGAAACACCATATATTTT. Its translation is CAAQLEAGNTIYF.

The rearrangement links TRBV9 to TRBJ2-1; 15 bases match TRBD2. The CDR3 contains 17 residues. Looked up from germline, CDR1 is SGDLS and CDR2 is YYNGEE. Losses at the gene ends were 3 bases for V and 3 bases for J; bases not matched to a gene: 4. CDR3 nucleotides: TGTGCCAGCAGCGCAGGGACTAGCGGGGGGCGCTACAATGAGCAGTTCTTC. Protein: CASSAGTSGGRYNEQFF.

The V call is TRBV7-3, the J call TRBJ2-6; 8 nucleotides agree with TRBD2. The CDR3 spans 18 residues. The J segment lost 0 bases and the V segment lost 2 bases, leaving 6 bases of the junction unmatched. CDR1 is SGHTA, CDR2 FQGTGA, per germline. The chain's CDR3 is CASSLSIAGTSGANVLTF. DNA of the CDR3: TGTGCCAGCAGCTTATCGATAGCGGGGACCTCTGGGGCCAACGTCCTGACTTTC.